The 11 T cell receptor beta chains below come from one sample, sequenced in a study of blood T cells in healthy people across ages. Using a J-beta primer mix together with a sample-barcoded 5' primer, a second PCR was run for roughly 7 to 12 cycles. MiXCR, run by TCRdb on the 5' RACE reads, gives a single entry per CDR3 protein. The data contain 750,000 to 850,000 distinct CDR3 sequences, around 25% of them seen just once; the ten biggest clones take up approximately 3.7%. Another study also made use of these data, one on T cells of mothers and their children.

Sequenced sample: blood. The receptors were sampled from a boy aged 5-17 years in good health.

This sequence joins TRBV28 and TRBJ1-5; D unresolved. With 3 bases removed from V and 6 bases from J, the gap between germline ends came to 15 bases. Germline CDR1 and CDR2: MDHEN and SYDVKM. The CDR3 covers 15 residues. CDR3 nucleotide sequence: TGTGCCAGCAGTTTCGCCAGCAACTATCCTCAGCCCCAGCATTTT. Its protein product is CASSFASNYPQPQHF.

The CDR3 nucleotides read TGTGCCAGCAGCCCCGGGGGCTACGCCATATATTTT. Its translation: CASSPGGYAIYF. This chain connects TRBV7-6 to TRBJ1-3, with D possibly being TRBD1 (6 bases). The germline V gene encodes CDR1 SGHVS and CDR2 FNYEAQ. The V end was cut by 5 bases, the J end by 11 bases, with 13 bases between. The CDR3 contains 12 residues.

There are a few counts of this clonotype. The chain recombines TRBV7-3 with TRBJ2-1; the D gene is possibly TRBD1 (5 bases). Trimming removed 6 bases from V and 8 bases from J, with 20 bases in between. CDR3 length equals 15 residues. Looked up from germline, CDR1 is SGHTA and CDR2 is FQGTGA. CDR3 in DNA: TGTGCCAGCAGTTTTCTGACAGCAAACCTCCATGAGCAGTTCTTC. Protein product: CASSFLTANLHEQFF. Combining the CDR3 with reference TRBV7-3 and TRBJ2-1 gives the whole variable domain GAGVSQTPSNKVTEKGKYVELRCDPISGHTALYWYRQSLGQGPEFLIYFQGTGAADDSGLPNDRFFAVRPEGSVSTLKIQRTERGDSAVYLCASSFLTANLHEQFFGPGTRLTVL.

The J gene is TRBJ2-2, the V gene TRBV11-3; no firm D call. Trimming stripped 5 bases from V and 0 bases from J, with 10 bases between. CDR1 is SGHNT and CDR2 is YENEEA in the germline V gene. CDR3 length: 15 amino acids. This chain's CDR3 is CASSPFGANTGELFF. The CDR3 region has the DNA TGTGCCAGCAGCCCCTTTGGCGCGAACACCGGGGAGCTGTTTTTT.

This clonotype was observed a handful of times. The chain carries TRBV28 and TRBJ1-2; no definite D call. The germline V and J ends were trimmed by 2 bases and 10 bases, with 14 bases remaining between them. The CDR3 contains 13 residues. CDR1 MDHEN and CDR2 SYDVKM come from the germline V gene. The CDR3 nucleotides read TGTGCCAGCAGTTTAGGACCGGCTTTAGACTACACCTTC. This encodes CASSLGPALDYTF.

CDR3 in amino acids: CASSSGSLRADTQYF. The DNA of the CDR3 is TGTGCCAGCAGTTCAGGTTCCCTTCGTGCAGATACGCAGTATTTT. V is TRBV28 and J is TRBJ2-3, with D unresolved. The CDR3 contains 15 residues. Germline loops: CDR1 MDHEN, CDR2 SYDVKM. Trimming removed 4 bases at V and 4 bases at J, with 15 bases between.

The chain couples TRBV3-1 to TRBJ2-1, with 12 nucleotides matching TRBD1. V shed 3 bases, J shed 10 bases, and the junction held 10 bases outside the gene matches. Germline V gives CDR1 LGHDT, CDR2 YNNKEL (reference sequence). The CDR3 is made up of 16 amino acids. The CDR3 nucleotides are TGTGCCAGCAGCCACTCCGGGACAGGGGGCTGGGGAGAGCAGTTCTTC. As protein: CASSHSGTGGWGEQFF.

This clonotype was seen only a few times. The chain uses TRBV20-1 and TRBJ1-1, with 11 bases matching TRBD1. The CDR3 is 14 residues long. CDR1 is DFQATT and CDR2 is SNEGSKA in the germline V gene (reference sequence). With 6 bases clipped from V and 6 bases from J, the junction kept 9 bases outside the gene matches. CDR3 DNA sequence: TGCAGTGCAACCAGAGGGACAGGGGGGGCTGAAGCTTTCTTT. This encodes CSATRGTGGAEAFF.

In the case of this clonotype: A read error is possible here, since a much larger clone lies one base away. This sequence joins TRBV28 and TRBJ2-5; the match to TRBD1 covers 10 bases. The V gene end was trimmed by 2 bases and the J gene end by 8 bases; junction bases not matched to a gene: 11. Per the germline V gene, CDR1 is MDHEN and CDR2 is SYDVKM. This CDR3 region has 16 residues. Here the CDR3 DNA reads TGTGCCAGCAGTTTACGCGGACAGGGGGTAAAGGACACCCAGTACTTC. Encoded protein: CASSLRGQGVKDTQYF.

The chain employs TRBV27 and TRBJ2-1; D not resolved. Per germline, CDR1 MNHEY and CDR2 SMNVEV (reference sequence). The V gene lost 2 bases and the J gene lost 2 bases, with 13 bases spanning the gap. The CDR3 extends over 16 amino acids. CDR3 DNA sequence: TGTGCCAGCAGTTTACTCTCGCAGTCCGCCTACAATGAGCAGTTCTTC. Translation: CASSLLSQSAYNEQFF.

This clonotype was counted a few times. The chain links TRBV24-1 to TRBJ2-2, with no clear D. The CDR3 is made up of 13 amino acids. V was pared by 4 bases and J by 9 bases, with 11 bases between. Germline values: CDR1 KGHDR, CDR2 SFDVKD. Here the CDR3 DNA reads TGTGCCACCAGTGACTTTTTGGGTTGGGAGCTGTTTTTT. It specifies CATSDFLGWELFF.